This TCR beta chain is drawn from a study of shared clonotypes between healthy human individuals. In its sample, this clone was seen a few times. Measured with immunoSEQ multiplex PCR; TCRdb has only the in-frame clones, and not every one. There are about half a million clones in the sample; roughly 80% occur only once, and about 12% lies in the top ten. The ends were cut back, 0 bases at V and 0 bases at J, with 6 bases in the middle. The CDR3 totals 16 residues. The V gene's germline CDR1 is LGHNA and CDR2 YNFKEQ. This receptor was taken from a woman between 35 and 50 years old in good health. Some clones in this sample may be carry-over from other donors' samples. Material: PBMCs. The gene calls are TRBV4-2 and TRBJ2-6; D call uncertain. The CDR3 loop reads CASSQDPHSGANVLTF. The DNA of the CDR3 is TGTGCCAGCAGCCAAGATCCGCACTCTGGGGCCAACGTCCTGACTTTC.